A single sample is the source of the 13 T cell receptor beta chains below, sequenced in a study of spatial heterogeneity in lung cancer. TCRdb ran MiXCR on the 5' RACE reads and lists one entry per CDR3 protein. The sample records fewer than 40,000 distinct CDR3 sequences, around 7% being singletons. Time point in this sample: sample taken at primary tumor resection. This specimen was PBMCs, taken at surgery. The receptor set was obtained from a male donor with early-stage non-small cell lung cancer.

This clonotype has more than one count but fewer than ten. This rearrangement joins TRBV11-2 to TRBJ2-1, with D perhaps TRBD2 (6 bases). V dropped 0 bases and J dropped 0 bases, with 18 bases sitting between them. The CDR3 has 19 amino acids. CDR1 and CDR2 from the germline V gene are SGHAT and FQNNGV. CDR3 sequence reads: CASSLDLGTAISSYNEQFF. As DNA, the CDR3 is TGTGCCAGCAGCTTAGATCTCGGGACTGCAATTAGCTCCTACAATGAGCAGTTCTTC.

The rearrangement joins TRBV20-1 to TRBJ1-1, with TRBD1 matching over 9 bases. Trimming took 2 bases from V and 0 from J; bases not matched to a gene: 10. Germline V CDR1 and CDR2: DFQATT, SNEGSKA (reference sequence). The CDR3 length is 17 residues. The CDR3 DNA follows: TGCAGTGCTAGAAAACCGGGACAGGGTAAAATGAACACTGAAGCTTTCTTT. Its protein product is CSARKPGQGKMNTEAFF.

This clonotype was observed many times. This sequence joins TRBV10-3 and TRBJ2-3; 7 nucleotides line up with TRBD1. Germline-derived CDR1 and CDR2 are ENHRY and SYGVKD. J lost 6 bases, V lost 0 bases, and 3 bases had no gene match. The CDR3 loop spans 14 amino acids. This CDR3 reads CAISESTGPDTQYF. CDR3 nucleotides: TGTGCCATCAGTGAGTCGACAGGGCCCGATACGCAGTATTTT.

There are a few counts of this clonotype. The chain links TRBV28 to TRBJ2-7, with 10 bases fitting TRBD2. The CDR3 runs to 14 residues. Looked up from germline, CDR1 is MDHEN and CDR2 is SYDVKM. V was pared by 4 bases and J by 6 bases, with 6 bases of the junction left unmatched. The DNA of the CDR3 is TGTGCCAGCAGTTCTGCTAGCGGGAGAGGCGAGCAGTACGTC. Its protein is CASSSASGRGEQYV.

This clonotype was seen at least ten times. The chain is built from TRBV2 and TRBJ2-1; 8 nucleotides align to TRBD2. The junction had 10 bases not matched to a gene; V was cut back by 6 bases and J by 6 bases. The germline V gene has CDR1 SNHLY and CDR2 FYNNEI. The CDR3 spans 15 residues. The DNA of the CDR3 is TGTGCCAGCAGCGCAACTAGCGGTGCAAGCAATGAGCAGTTCTTC. Its protein product is CASSATSGASNEQFF.

There are many counts of this clonotype. The chain carries TRBV7-9 and TRBJ2-5, with a tentative D call TRBD1 (5 bases). CDR1 and CDR2 (germline): SEHNR, FQNEAQ (reference sequence). V shed 2 bases and J shed 4 bases, with 8 bases lying between them. The CDR3 is made up of 13 amino acids. CDR3 protein: CASSLFQGETQYF. The CDR3 DNA reads as TGTGCCAGCAGCTTATTCCAGGGAGAGACCCAGTACTTC. Full variable domain (remainder filled in from reference TRBV7-9 and TRBJ2-5): DTGVSQNPRHKITKRGQNVTFRCDPISEHNRLYWYRQTLGQGPEFLTYFQNEAQLEKSRLLSDRFSAERPKGSFSTLEIQRTEQGDSAMYLCASSLFQGETQYFGPGTRLLVL.

There are many counts of this clonotype. The rearrangement links TRBV6-2 or TRBV6-3 to TRBJ1-6; 7 nucleotides align to TRBD1. With V trimmed by 6 bases and J by 5 bases, 10 bases remained unmatched. The CDR3 runs 16 residues. Germline V gene lookup returns CDR1 MNHEY and CDR2 SVGEGT. The CDR3 sequence: CASRASTGRDNSPLHF. The CDR3 DNA reads as TGTGCCAGCAGGGCGTCGACAGGGCGAGATAATTCACCCCTCCACTTT.

This clonotype was detected many times. Germline and junction disagree at one end, which may indicate a read error. The chain is built from TRBV7-7 and TRBJ2-2, with a tentative D call TRBD2 (7 bases). The CDR3 has 15 residues. CDR1 and CDR2 from the germline V gene are SSHAT and FNYEAQ (reference sequence). Here the CDR3 reads CASSAWGGATGELFF. The CDR3 DNA sequence: TGTGCTAGCAGCGCCTGGGGGGGCGCAACCGGGGAGCTGTTTTTT.

The sample holds a few counts of this clonotype. V gene TRBV3-1 combines with J gene TRBJ2-1; D is perhaps TRBD2 (5 bases). The CDR3 consists of 14 residues. Germline assignment: CDR1 LGHDT and CDR2 YNNKEL (reference sequence). The ends were cut back, 5 bases at V and 0 bases at J, with 8 bases in the middle. CDR3 sequence reads: CASSGGSSYNEQFF. The CDR3 DNA reads as TGTGCCAGCAGCGGAGGAAGCTCCTACAATGAGCAGTTCTTC.

Ten or more counts support this clonotype. The chain combines TRBV6-2 or TRBV6-3 with TRBJ2-3, with a possible D match to TRBD1 (5 bases). Germline V gene data show CDR1 as MNHEY and CDR2 as SVGEGT. V was clipped by 5 bases and J by 3 bases, with 18 bases between them. The CDR3 consists of 16 residues. The CDR3 loop is CASSLGMRTYTDTQYF. CDR3 DNA: TGTGCCAGCAGTCTCGGTATGCGGACATATACAGATACGCAGTATTTT.

This clonotype was detected ten times or more. The chain recombines TRBV29-1 with TRBJ1-1; D gene unclear. The CDR3 is 12 amino acids. CDR1 is SQVTM and CDR2 is ANQGSEA in the germline V gene. Trimming took 3 bases from V and 3 from J, leaving 8 bases between them. DNA for the CDR3: TGCAGCGTTGATGGCAGCTACACTGAAGCTTTCTTT. Its protein product is CSVDGSYTEAFF.

Comments on this clonotype: Being one base from a much bigger clone, this may be a read error. This sequence joins TRBV7-2 and TRBJ1-1, with a weak D call TRBD1 (6 bases). The CDR3 spans 14 residues. The germline V gene has CDR1 SGHTA and CDR2 FQGNSA. Trimming removed 5 bases at V and 4 bases at J, with 14 bases between. As DNA, the CDR3 is TGTGCCAGCAGCAGACAGGACCTTGGCACTGAAGCTTTCTTT. Amino acid sequence: CASSRQDLGTEAFF.

Many counts were recorded for this clonotype. This chain connects TRBV29-1 to TRBJ2-1, with a possible D match to TRBD2 (7 bases). The CDR3 spans 13 residues. Between the trimmed V and J ends, which lost 7 bases and 6 bases, there was a span of 16 bases. Germline assignment: CDR1 SQVTM and CDR2 ANQGSEA. The CDR3 reads CSGRGGGLNEQFF. Written as DNA, the CDR3 is TGCAGCGGACGGGGAGGGGGGCTCAATGAGCAGTTCTTC.